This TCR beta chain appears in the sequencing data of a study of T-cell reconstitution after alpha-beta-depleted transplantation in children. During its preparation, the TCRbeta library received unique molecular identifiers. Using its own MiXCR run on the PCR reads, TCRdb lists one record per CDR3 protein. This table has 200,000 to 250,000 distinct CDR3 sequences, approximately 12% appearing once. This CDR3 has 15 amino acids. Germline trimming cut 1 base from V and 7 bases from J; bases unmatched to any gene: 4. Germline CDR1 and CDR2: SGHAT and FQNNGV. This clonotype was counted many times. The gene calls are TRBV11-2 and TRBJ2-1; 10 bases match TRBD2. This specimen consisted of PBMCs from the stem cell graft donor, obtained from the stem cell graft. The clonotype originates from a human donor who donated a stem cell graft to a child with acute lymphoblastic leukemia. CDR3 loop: CASSLGSGRANEQFF. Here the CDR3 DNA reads TGTGCCAGCAGCTTAGGAAGCGGGAGGGCTAATGAGCAGTTCTTC.